The T cell receptor (beta chain) described here comes from a study of identical twins. Findings and limits, study-wide: There were fewer insertions in abundant cord blood beta clonotypes, but memory repertoires showed no such pattern. Out-of-frame beta sequences exhibited a weaker degree of excess twin sharing. Out-of-frame alpha sequences common to twins exhibited an excess of low generation probability.

The authors used template switching to add a universal primer site and gave cDNA unique molecular identifiers. TCRdb reprocessed the 5' RACE reads via MiXCR and lists one record per CDR3 protein. The sample includes more than 1.5 million distinct CDR3 sequences, 32% of them seen just once. Trimming cost V 0 bases and J 4 bases, with 9 bases left between them. CDR3 length: 14 residues. CDR1 SGDLS and CDR2 YYNGEE come from the germline V gene. This clonotype was seen only a few times. Its antigen remains unidentified. The receptor was isolated from a newborn girl in good health. Material: cord blood. This chain uses TRBV9 with TRBJ2-3; the D call may be TRBD1 or TRBD2 (5 bases each). CDR3 sequence (DNA): TGTGCCAGCAGCGTAGTGGGGGATCCAGATACGCAGTATTTT. The encoded protein is CASSVVGDPDTQYF.